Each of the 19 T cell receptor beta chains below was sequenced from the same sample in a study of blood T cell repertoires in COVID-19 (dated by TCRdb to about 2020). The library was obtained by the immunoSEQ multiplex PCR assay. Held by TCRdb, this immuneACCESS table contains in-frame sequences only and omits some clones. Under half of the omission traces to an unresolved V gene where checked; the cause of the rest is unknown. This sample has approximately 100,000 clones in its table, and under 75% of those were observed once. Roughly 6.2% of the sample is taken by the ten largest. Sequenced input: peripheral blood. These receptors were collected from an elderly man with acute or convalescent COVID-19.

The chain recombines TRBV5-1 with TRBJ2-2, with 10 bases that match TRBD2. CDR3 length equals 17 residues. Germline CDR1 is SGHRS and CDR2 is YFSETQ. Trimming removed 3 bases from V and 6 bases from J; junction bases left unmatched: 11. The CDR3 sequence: CASSYAQASGSAGELFF. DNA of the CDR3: TGCGCCAGCAGCTATGCCCAGGCTAGCGGGAGTGCCGGGGAGCTGTTTTTT.

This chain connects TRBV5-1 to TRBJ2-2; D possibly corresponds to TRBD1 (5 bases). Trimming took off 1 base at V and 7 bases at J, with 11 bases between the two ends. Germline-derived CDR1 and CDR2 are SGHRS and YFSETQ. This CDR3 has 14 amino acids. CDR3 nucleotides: TGCGCCAGCAGCTTGAAAGGGGCCCACGGGGAGCTGTTTTTT. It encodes CASSLKGAHGELFF.

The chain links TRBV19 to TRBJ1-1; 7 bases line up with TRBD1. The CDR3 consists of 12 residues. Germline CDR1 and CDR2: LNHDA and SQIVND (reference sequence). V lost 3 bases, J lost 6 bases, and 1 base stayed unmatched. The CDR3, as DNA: TGTGCCAGTAGTATGGGGACAGCTGAAGCTTTCTTT. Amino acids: CASSMGTAEAFF.

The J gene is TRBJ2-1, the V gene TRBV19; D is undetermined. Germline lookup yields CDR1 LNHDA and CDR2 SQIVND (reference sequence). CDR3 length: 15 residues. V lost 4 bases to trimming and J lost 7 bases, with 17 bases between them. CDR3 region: CASSRAGNPINEQFF. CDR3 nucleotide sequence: TGTGCCAGTAGTAGGGCAGGAAATCCGATAAATGAGCAGTTCTTC.

CDR3 amino acids: CASSLPPSSGSYEQYF. The CDR3 DNA is TGCGCCAGCAGCTTGCCCCCTTCTAGCGGGTCCTACGAGCAGTACTTC. The rearrangement uses TRBV5-1 and TRBJ2-7; the match to TRBD2 covers 8 bases. V was pared by 1 base and J by 1 base, with 7 bases of the junction left unmatched. Germline V gene data show CDR1 as SGHRS and CDR2 as YFSETQ. There are 16 residues in the CDR3.

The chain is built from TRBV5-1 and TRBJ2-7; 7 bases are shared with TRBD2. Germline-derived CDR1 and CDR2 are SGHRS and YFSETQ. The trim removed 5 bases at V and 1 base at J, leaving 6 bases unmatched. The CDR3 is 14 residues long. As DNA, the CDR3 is TGCGCCAGCAGGCAAAGCGGGAATTCCTACGAGCAGTACTTC. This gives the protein CASRQSGNSYEQYF. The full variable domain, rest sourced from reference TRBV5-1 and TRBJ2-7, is KAGVTQTPRYLIKTRGQQVTLSCSPISGHRSVSWYQQTPGQGLQFLFEYFSETQRNKGNFPGRFSGRQFSNSRSEMNVSTLELGDSALYLCASRQSGNSYEQYFGPGTRLTVT.

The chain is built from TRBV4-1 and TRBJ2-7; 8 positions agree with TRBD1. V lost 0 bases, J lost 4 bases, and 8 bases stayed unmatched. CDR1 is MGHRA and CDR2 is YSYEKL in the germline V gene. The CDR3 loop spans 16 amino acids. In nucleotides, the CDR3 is TGCGCCAGCAGCCAAGATCGAGGACAGGGAAGATACGAGCAGTACTTC. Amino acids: CASSQDRGQGRYEQYF.

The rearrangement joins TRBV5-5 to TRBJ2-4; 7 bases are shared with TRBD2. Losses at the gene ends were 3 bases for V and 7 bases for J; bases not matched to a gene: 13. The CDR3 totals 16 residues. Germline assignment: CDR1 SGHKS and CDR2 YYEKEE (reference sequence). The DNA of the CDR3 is TGTGCCAGCAGCTGGGAGGTGGTGGGGAGGGCCAACATTCAGTACTTC. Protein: CASSWEVVGRANIQYF.

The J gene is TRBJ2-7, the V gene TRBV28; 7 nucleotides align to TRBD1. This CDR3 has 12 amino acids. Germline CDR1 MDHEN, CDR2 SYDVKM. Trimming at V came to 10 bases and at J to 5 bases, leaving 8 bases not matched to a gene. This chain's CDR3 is CATTGQRNEQYF. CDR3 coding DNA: TGTGCCACTACGGGACAGAGGAACGAGCAGTACTTC.

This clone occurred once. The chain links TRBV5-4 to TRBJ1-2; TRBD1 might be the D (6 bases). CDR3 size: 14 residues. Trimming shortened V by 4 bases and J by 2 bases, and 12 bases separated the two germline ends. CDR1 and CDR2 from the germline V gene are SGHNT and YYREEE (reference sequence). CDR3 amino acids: CASSQPGTNYGYTF. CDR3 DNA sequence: TGTGCCAGCAGCCAACCCGGGACAAACTATGGCTACACCTTC.

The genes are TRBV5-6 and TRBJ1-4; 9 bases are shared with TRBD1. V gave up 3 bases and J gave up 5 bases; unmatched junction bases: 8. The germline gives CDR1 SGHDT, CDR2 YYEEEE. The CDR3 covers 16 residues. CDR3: CASSSGTGRENEKLFF. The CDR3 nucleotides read TGTGCCAGCAGCTCCGGGACAGGGAGGGAAAATGAAAAACTGTTTTTT.

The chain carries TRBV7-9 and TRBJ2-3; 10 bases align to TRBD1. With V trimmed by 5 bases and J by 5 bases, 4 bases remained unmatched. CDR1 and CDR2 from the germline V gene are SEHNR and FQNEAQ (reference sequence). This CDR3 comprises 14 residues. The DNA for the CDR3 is TGTGCCAGCAGCCTGGACAGGGGGATAGATACGCAGTATTTT. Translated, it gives CASSLDRGIDTQYF. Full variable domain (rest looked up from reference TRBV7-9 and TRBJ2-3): DTGVSQNPRHKITKRGQNVTFRCDPISEHNRLYWYRQTLGQGPEFLTYFQNEAQLEKSRLLSDRFSAERPKGSFSTLEIQRTEQGDSAMYLCASSLDRGIDTQYFGPGTRLTVL.

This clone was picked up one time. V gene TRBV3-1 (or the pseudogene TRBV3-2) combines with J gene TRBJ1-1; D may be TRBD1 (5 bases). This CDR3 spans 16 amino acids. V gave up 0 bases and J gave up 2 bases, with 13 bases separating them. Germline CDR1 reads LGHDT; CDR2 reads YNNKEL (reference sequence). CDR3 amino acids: CASSQEGEQSNTEAFF. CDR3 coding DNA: TGTGCCAGCAGCCAAGAAGGGGAACAGTCCAACACTGAAGCTTTCTTT.

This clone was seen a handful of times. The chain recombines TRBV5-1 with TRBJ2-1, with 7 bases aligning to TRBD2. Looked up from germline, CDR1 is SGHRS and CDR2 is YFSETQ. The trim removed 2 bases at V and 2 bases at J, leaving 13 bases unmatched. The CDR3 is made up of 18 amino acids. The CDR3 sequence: CASSFGSSGRGPYNEQFF. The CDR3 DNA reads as TGCGCCAGCAGCTTTGGGTCTAGCGGTAGGGGACCCTACAATGAGCAGTTCTTC.

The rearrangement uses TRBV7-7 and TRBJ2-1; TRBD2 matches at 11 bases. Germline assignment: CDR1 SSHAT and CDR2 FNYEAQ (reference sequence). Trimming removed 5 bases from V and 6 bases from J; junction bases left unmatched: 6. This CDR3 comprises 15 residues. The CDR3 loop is CASSPSTSGSNEQFF. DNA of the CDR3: TGTGCCAGCAGCCCGAGTACTAGCGGGAGCAATGAGCAGTTCTTC.

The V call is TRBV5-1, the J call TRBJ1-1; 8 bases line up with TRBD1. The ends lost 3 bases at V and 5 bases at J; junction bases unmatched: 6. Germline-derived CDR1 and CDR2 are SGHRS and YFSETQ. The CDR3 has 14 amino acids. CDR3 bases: TGCGCCAGCAGCTCAGGGGGCGCAGGAACTGAAGCTTTCTTT. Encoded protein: CASSSGGAGTEAFF.

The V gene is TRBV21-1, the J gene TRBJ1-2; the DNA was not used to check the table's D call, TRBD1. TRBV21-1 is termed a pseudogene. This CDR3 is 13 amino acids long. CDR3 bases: TGTGCCAGCAGCAAGGGGCCGCCGCACGGCTACACCTTC. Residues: CASSKGPPHGYTF.

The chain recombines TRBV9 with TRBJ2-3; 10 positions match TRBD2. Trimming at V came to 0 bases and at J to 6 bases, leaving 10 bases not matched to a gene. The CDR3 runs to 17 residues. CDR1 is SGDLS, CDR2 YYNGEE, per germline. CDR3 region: CASSVEARLAGADTQYF. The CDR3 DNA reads TGTGCCAGCAGCGTAGAAGCGCGGCTAGCGGGAGCTGATACGCAGTATTTT.

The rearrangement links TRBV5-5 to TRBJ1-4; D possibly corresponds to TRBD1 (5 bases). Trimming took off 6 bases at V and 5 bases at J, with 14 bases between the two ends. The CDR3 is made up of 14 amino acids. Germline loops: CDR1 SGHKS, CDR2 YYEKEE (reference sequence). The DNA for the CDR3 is TGTGCCAGCACCGCCCACGGGGGAAATGAAAAACTGTTTTTT. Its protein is CASTAHGGNEKLFF. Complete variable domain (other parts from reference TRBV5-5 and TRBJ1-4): DAGVTQSPTHLIKTRGQQVTLRCSPISGHKSVSWYQQVLGQGPQFIFQYYEKEERGRGNFPDRFSARQFPNYSSELNVNALLLGDSALYLCASTAHGGNEKLFFGSGTQLSVL.